Listed here are 30 T cell receptor beta chains from one sample, sequenced in a study of blood T cell repertoires in COVID-19. Data came from immunoSEQ multiplex PCR; TCRdb stores just in-frame clones and leaves some out. The repertoire consists of 200,000 or so clones, with 90% occurring once and the leading ten covering approximately 2.5%. Sequenced sample: peripheral blood. Every receptor here comes from a man aged 25 to 40 with COVID-19, enrolled during active disease.

A single count supports this clone. The rearrangement links TRBV5-4 to TRBJ2-1; 14 bases align to TRBD2. This CDR3 contains 18 residues. Germline CDR1 is SGHNT and CDR2 is YYREEE (reference sequence). The J segment lost 7 bases and the V segment lost 2 bases, leaving 11 bases of the junction unmatched. This chain's CDR3 is CASSFYLGTSGRSNEQFF. CDR3 DNA sequence: TGTGCCAGCAGCTTTTATTTAGGGACTAGCGGGAGATCAAATGAGCAGTTCTTC.

This chain joins TRBV30 and TRBJ1-6; D gene uncertain. Germline V gives CDR1 GTSNPN, CDR2 SVGIG (reference sequence). The CDR3 is made up of 13 amino acids. Trimming took 5 bases from V and 8 from J, leaving 13 bases between them. Here the CDR3 reads CAWAPTVHSPLHF. The CDR3, as DNA: TGTGCCTGGGCCCCAACGGTCCATTCACCCCTCCACTTT. Full variable domain (remainder filled in from reference TRBV30 and TRBJ1-6): SQTIHQWPATLVQPVGSPLSLECTVEGTSNPNLYWYRQAAGRGLQLLFYSVGIGQISSEVPQNLSASRPQDRQFILSSKKLLLSDSGFYLCAWAPTVHSPLHFGNGTRLTVT.

The chain is built from TRBV5-1 and TRBJ2-7, with D possibly being TRBD1 (6 bases). The CDR3 contains 15 residues. V lost 0 bases to trimming and J lost 6 bases, with 16 bases between them. CDR1 is SGHRS, CDR2 YFSETQ, per germline. This CDR3 is CASSLVSRGLGEQYF. For the CDR3, the DNA is TGCGCCAGCAGCTTGGTTAGCAGGGGATTAGGCGAGCAGTACTTC.

The genes are TRBV19 and TRBJ2-2; 9 bases agree with TRBD2. The V segment lost 5 bases and the J segment 0 bases; nucleotides outside the gene matches: 4. Germline V lookup: CDR1 LNHDA, CDR2 SQIVND (reference sequence). The CDR3 is 16 amino acids. In DNA form, the CDR3 reads TGTGCCAGTAGTCCGGGACTAGCTTCGAACACCGGGGAGCTGTTTTTT. Its protein is CASSPGLASNTGELFF.

The chain has TRBV5-1 and TRBJ2-2, with a possible D match to TRBD2 (5 bases). The CDR3 sequence is 14 residues long. V lost 2 bases and J lost 7, with 12 bases in between. The V gene's germline CDR1 is SGHRS and CDR2 YFSETQ. The CDR3 reads CASSLNGERGELFF. CDR3 bases: TGCGCCAGCAGCTTAAACGGGGAGCGCGGGGAGCTGTTTTTT.

This rearrangement joins TRBV29-1 to TRBJ1-2; D unclear. V was clipped by 6 bases and J by 5 bases, with 22 bases between them. The V gene's germline CDR1 is SQVTM and CDR2 ANQGSEA. This CDR3 region has 15 residues. CDR3: CSVALPLKERYGYTF. CDR3 DNA sequence: TGCAGCGTCGCCTTGCCCCTGAAAGAGAGGTATGGCTACACCTTC.

This clone has more than one count but fewer than ten. The chain carries TRBV6-5 and TRBJ1-6, with D hard to call. CDR1 MNHEY and CDR2 SVGAGI come from the germline V gene. The CDR3 is made up of 15 amino acids. V was shortened by 0 bases and J by 8 bases, with 11 bases between the two germline ends. In nucleotides, the CDR3 is TGTGCCAGCAGTTACTCGACGAGACTCGATTCACCCCTCCACTTT. The encoded protein is CASSYSTRLDSPLHF.

The chain combines TRBV27 with TRBJ2-3; tentative D call: TRBD2 (5 bases). CDR3 length equals 16 residues. Trimming removed 0 bases at V and 2 bases at J, with 12 bases between. Per germline, CDR1 MNHEY and CDR2 SMNVEV (reference sequence). The CDR3 sequence: CASSLSRRRFTDTQYF. CDR3 DNA sequence: TGTGCCAGCAGTTTATCGCGACGGAGGTTCACAGATACGCAGTATTTT.

The chain links TRBV12-3 or TRBV12-4 to TRBJ1-2; TRBD1 aligns across 8 bases. Losses at the gene ends were 7 bases for V and 4 bases for J; bases not matched to a gene: 5. The CDR3 is made up of 13 amino acids. DNA for the CDR3: TGTGCCAGCACCCAGACAGGGGCCTATGGCTACACCTTC. This encodes CASTQTGAYGYTF.

The chain carries TRBV5-1 and TRBJ2-7, with D possibly matching TRBD2 (6 bases). Trimming left V 6 bases short and J 4 bases short, with 17 bases between. This CDR3 has 14 amino acids. CDR1 is SGHRS and CDR2 is YFSETQ in the germline V gene. CDR3 nucleotides: TGCGCCAGCAACACTATGCCTGGGGGGTACGAGCAGTACTTC. Translation: CASNTMPGGYEQYF.

The chain links TRBV18 to TRBJ1-2; TRBD1 matches at 7 bases. CDR1 is KGHSH, CDR2 LQKENI, per germline. The CDR3 extends over 19 amino acids. The V gene end was trimmed by 2 bases and the J gene end by 1 base; junction bases not matched to a gene: 16. CDR3 DNA: TGTGCCAGCTCACCAATATTACCCGCTGCGGGACAGATTAACTATGGCTACACCTTC. Protein product: CASSPILPAAGQINYGYTF.

The genes are TRBV6-2 or TRBV6-3 and TRBJ2-2, with 7 bases lining up with TRBD1. The CDR3 contains 15 residues. The germline V gene has CDR1 MNHEY and CDR2 SVGEGT. V dropped 6 bases and J dropped 2; count of bases not matched to a gene: 6. CDR3 sequence (DNA): TGTGCCAGCAGCCTCGACAGGGATAACACCGGGGAGCTGTTTTTT. It is translated as CASSLDRDNTGELFF.

The J gene is TRBJ1-2, the V gene TRBV29-1; possible D gene TRBD1, 6 bases. This CDR3 is built from 14 residues. The ends were cut back, 4 bases at V and 0 bases at J, with 12 bases in the middle. From germline, CDR1 is SQVTM and CDR2 ANQGSEA. DNA of the CDR3: TGCAGCGTTGGTCATCCAGGGGCTAACTATGGCTACACCTTC. Protein product: CSVGHPGANYGYTF.

V gene TRBV25-1 combines with J gene TRBJ1-1, with 10 bases that match TRBD1. Trimming removed 8 bases from V and 4 bases from J; junction bases left unmatched: 10. The CDR3 is 15 residues long. Germline-derived CDR1 and CDR2 are MGHDK and SYGVNS. This chain's CDR3 is CASSRQGAMSTEAFF. CDR3 bases: TGTGCCAGCTCGAGACAGGGGGCGATGAGCACTGAAGCTTTCTTT.

The chain links TRBV5-1 to TRBJ2-6; TRBD1 aligns across 10 bases. The V gene end was trimmed by 0 bases and the J gene end by 3 bases; junction bases not matched to a gene: 6. The CDR3 extends over 18 amino acids. Germline CDR1 is SGHRS and CDR2 is YFSETQ. The CDR3 spells CASSLEGTGVDGANVLTF. The DNA for the CDR3 is TGCGCCAGCAGCTTGGAGGGGACAGGGGTAGATGGGGCCAACGTCCTGACTTTC.

The rearrangement joins TRBV30 to TRBJ1-5, with a tentative D call TRBD1 (6 bases). The germline V gene encodes CDR1 GTSNPN and CDR2 SVGIG (reference sequence). CDR3 size: 21 residues. V lost 0 bases and J 0 bases, leaving 27 bases between the germline ends. This CDR3 reads CAWSVRINWDAGAYSNQPQHF. The CDR3 DNA reads TGTGCCTGGAGTGTACGAATTAATTGGGACGCAGGGGCGTATAGCAATCAGCCCCAGCATTTT.

J is TRBJ2-3 and V is TRBV27; 7 bases align to TRBD1. Germline CDR1 reads MNHEY; CDR2 reads SMNVEV (reference sequence). V lost 8 bases and J lost 0; bases outside the gene matches: 5. The CDR3 sequence is 14 residues long. CDR3 bases: TGTGCCAGCGCGGACAGGTCCAGCACAGATACGCAGTATTTT. It specifies CASADRSSTDTQYF.

The CDR3 region is CASSYLGQGARNEQFF. The CDR3 region has the DNA TGTGCCAGCAGTTACTTGGGACAGGGGGCGCGAAATGAGCAGTTCTTC. This chain connects TRBV6-5 to TRBJ2-1; 12 nucleotides agree with TRBD1. Germline V gives CDR1 MNHEY, CDR2 SVGAGI. J was trimmed by 7 bases and V by 1 base; bases with no gene match: 5. The CDR3 consists of 16 residues.

V and J are TRBV29-1 and TRBJ1-1; possibly TRBD1 for D (6 bases). Germline V gene data show CDR1 as SQVTM and CDR2 as ANQGSEA. The V gene lost 7 bases and the J gene lost 2 bases, with 17 bases spanning the gap. This CDR3 is 14 amino acids long. CDR3 amino acids: CSARWGGLNTEAFF. In DNA, the CDR3 is TGCAGCGCTAGGTGGGGGGGGCTTAACACTGAAGCTTTCTTT.

There are a few counts of this clone. CDR3: CATSSLPGQGSSSSYEQYF. The CDR3 bases are TGTGCCACCAGCAGCCTACCGGGACAGGGGTCTTCTAGCTCCTACGAGCAGTACTTC. V usage is TRBV15 and J usage is TRBJ2-7, with 10 bases matching TRBD1. This CDR3 has 19 residues. V lost 3 bases, J lost 0 bases, and 14 bases stayed unmatched. Germline V gene lookup returns CDR1 LNHNV and CDR2 YYDKDF (reference sequence).

V usage is TRBV28 and J usage is TRBJ1-1; D call uncertain. Looked up from germline, CDR1 is MDHEN and CDR2 is SYDVKM. V was cut by 5 bases and J by 1 base, with 11 bases left in between. This CDR3 is 14 amino acids long. CDR3 region: CASSPWAQNTEAFF. CDR3 nucleotides: TGTGCCAGCAGTCCCTGGGCCCAGAACACTGAAGCTTTCTTT.

The chain has TRBV29-1 and TRBJ2-2, with 9 bases aligning to TRBD1. The CDR3 covers 18 residues. V was clipped by 7 bases and J by 2 bases; unmatched bases: 17. Germline CDR1 SQVTM, CDR2 ANQGSEA. The CDR3 DNA follows: TGCAGCGCCGGGCTAGGACAGGGGATACACGCTAACACCGGGGAGCTGTTTTTT. Translated, it gives CSAGLGQGIHANTGELFF.

The J gene is TRBJ1-5, the V gene TRBV7-2, with 12 bases aligning to TRBD1. Unmatched junction bases numbered 3, after V lost 3 bases and J lost 6 bases. The CDR3 spans 15 residues. From germline, CDR1 is SGHTA and CDR2 FQGNSA. DNA of the CDR3: TGTGCCAGCAGCTTGGGACAGGGGGCCAGTCAGCCCCAGCATTTT. Translation gives CASSLGQGASQPQHF. Using reference TRBV7-2 and TRBJ1-5 for the parts outside the CDR3, the full variable domain is GAGVSQSPSNKVTEKGKDVELRCDPISGHTALYWYRQSLGQGLEFLIYFQGNSAPDKSGLPSDRFSAERTGGSVSTLTIQRTQQEDSAVYLCASSLGQGASQPQHFGDGTRLSIL.

The chain employs TRBV7-9 and TRBJ1-3; unclear D gene. The CDR3 has 18 amino acids. Germline V gives CDR1 SEHNR, CDR2 FQNEAQ (reference sequence). Between the trimmed V and J ends, which lost 0 bases and 4 bases, there was a span of 19 bases. CDR3 bases: TGTGCCAGCAGCTTAGCAACGGCGCTAGGCCCCTCCGGAAACACCATATATTTT. The encoded protein is CASSLATALGPSGNTIYF.

The chain joins TRBV4-2 to TRBJ1-4, with D possibly being TRBD1 (5 bases). CDR3 size: 14 residues. From germline, CDR1 is LGHNA and CDR2 YNFKEQ. Trimming pared 7 bases from V and 4 bases from J, leaving 13 bases between. This CDR3 is CASTSGRGNEKLFF. The CDR3 bases are TGTGCCAGCACTTCAGGGAGGGGTAATGAAAAACTGTTTTTT.

This chain joins TRBV12-3 or TRBV12-4 and TRBJ1-2; maybe TRBD1 (6 bases). V lost 3 bases, J lost 6 bases, and 11 bases lay in between. The CDR3 contains 13 residues. The CDR3 sequence is CASSFLQGNGYTF. CDR3 nucleotide sequence: TGTGCCAGCAGTTTTCTACAGGGAAATGGCTACACCTTC.

The chain recombines TRBV7-2 with TRBJ2-5; D uncertain. There are 14 residues in the CDR3. Looked up from germline, CDR1 is SGHTA and CDR2 is FQGNSA. The V end was cut by 1 base, the J end by 5 bases, with 11 bases between. The CDR3 sequence: CASSLGSGGETQYF. The CDR3 coding sequence is TGTGCCAGCAGCTTAGGGTCAGGTGGGGAGACCCAGTACTTC. Variable domain in full (rest from reference TRBV7-2 and TRBJ2-5): GAGVSQSPSNKVTEKGKDVELRCDPISGHTALYWYRQSLGQGLEFLIYFQGNSAPDKSGLPSDRFSAERTGGSVSTLTIQRTQQEDSAVYLCASSLGSGGETQYFGPGTRLLVL.

The CDR3 here is CASTKRLLVSSYNSPLHF. The CDR3 region has the DNA TGTGCCAGCACAAAGAGGTTACTCGTCAGCTCCTATAATTCACCCCTCCACTTT. The chain uses TRBV5-6 and TRBJ1-6; no definite D call. The V gene lost 6 bases and the J gene lost 0 bases, with 19 bases spanning the gap. This CDR3 is 18 amino acids long. From germline, CDR1 is SGHDT and CDR2 YYEEEE. The full variable domain, its missing parts supplied by reference TRBV5-6 and TRBJ1-6, is DAGVTQSPTHLIKTRGQQVTLRCSPKSGHDTVSWYQQALGQGPQFIFQYYEEEERQRGNFPDRFSGHQFPNYSSELNVNALLLGDSALYLCASTKRLLVSSYNSPLHFGNGTRLTVT.

Here the CDR3 reads CASSPGLAGVKKVNEQFF. Here the CDR3 DNA reads TGTGCCAGCAGCCCGGGACTAGCGGGAGTCAAAAAGGTCAATGAGCAGTTCTTC. The chain carries TRBV9 and TRBJ2-1, with TRBD2 matching 14 bases. The CDR3 runs 18 residues. Germline CDR1 and CDR2: SGDLS and YYNGEE. V was pared by 4 bases and J by 6 bases, with 12 bases of the junction left unmatched.

The chain joins TRBV3-1 (or the pseudogene TRBV3-2) to TRBJ2-1; TRBD1 might be the D (6 bases). Looked up from germline, CDR1 is LGHDT and CDR2 is YNNKEL (reference sequence). This CDR3 contains 16 residues. V was trimmed by 0 bases and J by 3 bases, leaving 12 bases between them. The CDR3 sequence is CASSQEGGRGYNEQFF. DNA for the CDR3: TGTGCCAGCAGCCAAGAAGGGGGTCGGGGCTACAATGAGCAGTTCTTC.